This TCR beta chain was recovered during a study of siplizumab effects on memory and regulatory T cells. Sequencing of each sample assayed roughly 10^5 TCR templates. Repertoires were generated with immunoSEQ multiplex PCR, while TCRdb's copy carries only in-frame clones and drops some. The sample has some 97,000 clones, about 90% seen once. Points on this clone: Its antigen is as yet unknown.

Notes on the study in general: Memory cells seemed less diverse than naive T cells, which seemed major alloresponse contributors. Siplizumab brought about a significant reduction in alloreactive sequences traceable to unstimulated CD4+ memory cells.

The V gene's germline CDR1 is MGHDK and CDR2 SYGVNS. Trimming removed 3 bases at V and 2 bases at J, with 15 bases between. The CDR3 spans 16 residues. The receptor was derived from a human donor in good health. Some clones in this sample may be carry-over from other donors' samples. Sequencing used CD4+ T cells sorted from blood. V is TRBV25-1 and J is TRBJ2-3; possibly TRBD2 for D (5 bases). The CDR3 coding sequence is TGTGCCAGCAGTGATGGAGCGGTCACCATCACAGATACGCAGTATTTT. Translated, it gives CASSDGAVTITDTQYF.